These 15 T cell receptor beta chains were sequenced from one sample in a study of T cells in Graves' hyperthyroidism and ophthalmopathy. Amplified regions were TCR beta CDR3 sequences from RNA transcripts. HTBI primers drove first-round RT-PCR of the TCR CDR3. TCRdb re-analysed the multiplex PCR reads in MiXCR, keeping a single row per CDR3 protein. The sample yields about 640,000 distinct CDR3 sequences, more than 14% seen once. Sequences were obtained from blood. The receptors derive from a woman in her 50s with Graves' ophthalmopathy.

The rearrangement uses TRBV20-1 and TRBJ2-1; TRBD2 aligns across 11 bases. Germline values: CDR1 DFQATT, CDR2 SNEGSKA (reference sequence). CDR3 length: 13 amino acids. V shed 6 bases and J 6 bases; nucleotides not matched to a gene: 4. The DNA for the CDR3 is TGCAGTGCCGCGACTAGCGGGATCAATGAGCAGTTCTTC. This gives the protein CSAATSGINEQFF.

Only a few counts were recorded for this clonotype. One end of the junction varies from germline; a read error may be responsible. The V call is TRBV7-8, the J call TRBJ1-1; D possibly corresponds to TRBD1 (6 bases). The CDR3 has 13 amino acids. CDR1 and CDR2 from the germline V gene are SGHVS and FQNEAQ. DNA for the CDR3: TGTGCCAGCACCTTAACCGGGGGGGCTGGAGCTTTCTTT. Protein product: CASTLTGGAGAFF.

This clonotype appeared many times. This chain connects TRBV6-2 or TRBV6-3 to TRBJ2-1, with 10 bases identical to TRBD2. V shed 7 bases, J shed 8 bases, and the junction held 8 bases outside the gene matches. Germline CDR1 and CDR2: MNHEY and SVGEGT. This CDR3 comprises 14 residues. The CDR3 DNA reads TGTGCCAGCATGGCTAGCGGGAGTAGCGATGAGCAGTTCTTC. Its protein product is CASMASGSSDEQFF.

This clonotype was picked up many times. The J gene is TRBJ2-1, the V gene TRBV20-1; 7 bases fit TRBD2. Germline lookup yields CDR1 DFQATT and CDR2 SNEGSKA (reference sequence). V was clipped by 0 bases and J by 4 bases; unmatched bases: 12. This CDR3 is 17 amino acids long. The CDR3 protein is CSARDTILGLGYNEQFF. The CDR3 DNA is TGCAGTGCTAGAGATACTATACTAGGACTAGGGTACAATGAGCAGTTCTTC.

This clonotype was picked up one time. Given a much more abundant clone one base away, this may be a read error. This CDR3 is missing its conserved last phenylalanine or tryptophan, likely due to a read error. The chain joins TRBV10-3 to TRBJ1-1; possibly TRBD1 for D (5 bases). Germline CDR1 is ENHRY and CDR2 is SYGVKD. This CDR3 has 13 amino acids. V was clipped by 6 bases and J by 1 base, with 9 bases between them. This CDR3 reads CAIRRDRNTEAFS. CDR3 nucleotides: TGTGCCATCAGAAGAGACAGGAACACTGAAGCTTTCTCT.

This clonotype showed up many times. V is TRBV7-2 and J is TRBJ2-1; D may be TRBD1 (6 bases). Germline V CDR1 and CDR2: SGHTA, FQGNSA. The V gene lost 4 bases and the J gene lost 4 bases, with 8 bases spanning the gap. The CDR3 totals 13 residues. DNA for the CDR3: TGTGCCAGCAGCTCTGGACAGTACAATGAGCAGTTCTTC. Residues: CASSSGQYNEQFF.

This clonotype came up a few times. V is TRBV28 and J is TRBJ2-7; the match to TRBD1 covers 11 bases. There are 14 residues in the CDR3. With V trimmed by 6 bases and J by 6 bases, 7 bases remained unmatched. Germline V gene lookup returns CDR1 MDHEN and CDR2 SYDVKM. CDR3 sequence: CASRWTGGAGEQYF. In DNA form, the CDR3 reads TGTGCCAGCAGATGGACAGGGGGCGCGGGCGAGCAGTACTTC.

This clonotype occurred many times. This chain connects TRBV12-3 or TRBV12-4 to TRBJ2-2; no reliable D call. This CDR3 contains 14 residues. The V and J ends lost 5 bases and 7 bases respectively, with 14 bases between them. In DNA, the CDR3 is TGTGCCAGCAGTACCCCAGGATGGCACGGGGAGCTGTTTTTT. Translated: CASSTPGWHGELFF.

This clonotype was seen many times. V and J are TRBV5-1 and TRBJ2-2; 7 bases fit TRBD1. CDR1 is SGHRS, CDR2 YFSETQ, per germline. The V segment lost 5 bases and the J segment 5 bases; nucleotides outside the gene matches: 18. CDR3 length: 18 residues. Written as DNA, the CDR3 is TGCGCCAGCAGTGTGTCAGGGGGTCCTTCCCAAGGGACCGGGGAGCTGTTTTTT. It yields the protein CASSVSGGPSQGTGELFF. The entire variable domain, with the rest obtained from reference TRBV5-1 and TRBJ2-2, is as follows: KAGVTQTPRYLIKTRGQQVTLSCSPISGHRSVSWYQQTPGQGLQFLFEYFSETQRNKGNFPGRFSGRQFSNSRSEMNVSTLELGDSALYLCASSVSGGPSQGTGELFFGEGSRLTVL.

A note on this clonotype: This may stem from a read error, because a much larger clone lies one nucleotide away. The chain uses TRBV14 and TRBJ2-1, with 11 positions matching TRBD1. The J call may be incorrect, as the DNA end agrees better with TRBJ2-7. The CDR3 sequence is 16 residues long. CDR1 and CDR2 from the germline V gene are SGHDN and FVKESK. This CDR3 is CASSQTGTGGYNEQYF. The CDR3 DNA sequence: TGTGCCAGCAGCCAAACCGGGACAGGGGGGTACAATGAGCAGTACTTC.

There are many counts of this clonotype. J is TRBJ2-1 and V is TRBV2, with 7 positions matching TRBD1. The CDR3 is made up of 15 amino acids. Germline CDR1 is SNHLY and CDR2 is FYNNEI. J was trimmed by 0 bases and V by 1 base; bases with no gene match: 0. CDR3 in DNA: TGTGCCAGCAGTGAAGGGACAGGCTCCTACAATGAGCAGTTCTTC. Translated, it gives CASSEGTGSYNEQFF.

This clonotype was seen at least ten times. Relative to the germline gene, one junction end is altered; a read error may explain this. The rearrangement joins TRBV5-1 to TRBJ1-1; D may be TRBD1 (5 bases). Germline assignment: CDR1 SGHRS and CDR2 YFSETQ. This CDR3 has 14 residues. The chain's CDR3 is CASSLVGGNTEAFF. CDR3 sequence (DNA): TGTGCCAGCAGCTTAGTCGGGGGGAACACTGAAGCTTTCTTT.

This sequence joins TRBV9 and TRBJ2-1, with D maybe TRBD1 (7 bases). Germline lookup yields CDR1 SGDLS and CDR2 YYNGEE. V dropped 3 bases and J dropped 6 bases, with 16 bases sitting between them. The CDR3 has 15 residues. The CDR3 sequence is CASSGSGDRTNEQFF. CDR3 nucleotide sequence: TGTGCCAGCAGCGGCTCGGGGGACAGAACCAATGAGCAGTTCTTC. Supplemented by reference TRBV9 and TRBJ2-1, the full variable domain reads DSGVTQTPKHLITATGQRVTLRCSPRSGDLSVYWYQQSLDQGLQFLIQYYNGEERAKGNILERFSAQQFPDLHSELNLSSLELGDSALYFCASSGSGDRTNEQFFGPGTRLTVL.

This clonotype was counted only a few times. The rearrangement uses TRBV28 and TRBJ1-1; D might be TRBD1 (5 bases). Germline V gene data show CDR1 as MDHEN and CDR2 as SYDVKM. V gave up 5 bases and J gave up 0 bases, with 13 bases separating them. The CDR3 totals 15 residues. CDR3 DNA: TGTGCCAGCAGTATCATCGGGGGGGTGAACACTGAAGCTTTCTTT. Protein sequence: CASSIIGGVNTEAFF.

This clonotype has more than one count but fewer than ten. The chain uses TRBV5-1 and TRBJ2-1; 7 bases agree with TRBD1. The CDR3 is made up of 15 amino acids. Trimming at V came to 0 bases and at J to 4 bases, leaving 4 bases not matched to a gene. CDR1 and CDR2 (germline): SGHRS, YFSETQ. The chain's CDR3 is CASSLESGQYNEQFF. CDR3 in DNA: TGCGCCAGCAGCTTGGAGTCGGGACAGTACAATGAGCAGTTCTTC.